The T cell receptor (beta chain) under discussion was sequenced for a study of blood T cell repertoires in COVID-19. The overall study: The United States, Italy and Spain provided the acute and convalescent COVID-19 samples.

This CDR3 region has 20 residues. Trimming took 4 bases from V and 2 from J; bases not matched to a gene: 20. Germline V gives CDR1 MDHEN, CDR2 SYDVKM. Sequenced by immunoSEQ multiplex PCR; TCRdb stores in-frame clones only, minus some. Among around 140,000 clones listed, approximately 84% were seen once. Sequencing was performed on peripheral blood. The clonotype comes from an older woman with acute or convalescent COVID-19. The V gene is TRBV28, the J gene TRBJ1-5; 7 bases are a match to TRBD1. CDR3 nucleotides: TGTGCCAGCAGTTCCGCGAGTGAGACAGGGACGATATTTGGCAATCAGCCCCAGCATTTT. Translating gives CASSSASETGTIFGNQPQHF.